This T cell receptor (beta chain) was sequenced during a study of Graves' ophthalmopathy and Graves' hyperthyroidism. This clonotype was found many times. Its antigen remains unknown. Notes on the study in general: Built on 13 signatures, a model told ophthalmopathy apart from stable hyperthyroidism with 85% to 90% sensitivity and roughly 80% specificity. Blood also held most thyroid clonotypes expanded above 0.001 frequency.

Reliance was placed on clinical symptoms, serum thyroxine, TRAb, thyroid ultrasound and orbital computed tomography for diagnosis. Investigators amplified TCR beta CDR3 regions from RNA transcripts. An opening RT-PCR round employed HTBI primers and preceded a second-round multiplex PCR. TCRdb ran MiXCR on the multiplex PCR reads and lists one entry per CDR3 protein. The repertoire holds 500,000 to 800,000 distinct CDR3 sequences, with roughly two fifths as singletons. The CDR3 consists of 12 residues. Germline V gene sequence: CDR1 SNHLY, CDR2 FYNNEI. The germline V and J ends were trimmed by 9 bases and 4 bases, with 10 bases remaining between them.

This TCR was sampled from an adult man with Graves' ophthalmopathy. The sample comprised peripheral blood. The chain employs TRBV2 and TRBJ1-3, with D maybe TRBD1 (5 bases). CDR3 in DNA: TGTGCCAGTCGGGACCCCGGAAACACCATATATTTT. Translation gives CASRDPGNTIYF.